The 31 T cell receptor beta chains in this list originate from one sample, sequenced in a study of CD8 T cells in ankylosing spondylitis. Study-wide results and limits: Characteristic, it appeared, of ankylosing spondylitis blood was a TCR beta motif of eight highly homologous variants.

For these TCRs, the target antigens are not known. TCRdb itself ran the 5' RACE reads through MiXCR, one entry per CDR3 protein. The repertoire holds approximately 300,000 distinct CDR3 sequences, with under 8.5% as singletons. Sequencing was performed on blood, either unsorted or a sorted T cell fraction (not recorded which). All receptors derive from a male donor with ankylosing spondylitis.

The V call is TRBV12-3 or TRBV12-4, the J call TRBJ2-1; TRBD2 matches 7 bases. Unmatched junction bases numbered 17, after V lost 6 bases and J lost 12 bases. The CDR3 covers 15 residues. Here the CDR3 reads CASSLTSATWGGQFF. In DNA form, the CDR3 reads TGTGCCAGCAGCCTAACTAGCGCGACGTGGGGCGGGCAGTTCTTC.

The table lists this clonotype with many counts. The chain links TRBV29-1 to TRBJ1-5, with TRBD1 as a possible D gene (6 bases). CDR3 length: 11 residues. CDR1 is SQVTM, CDR2 ANQGSEA, per germline. With 7 bases removed from V and 7 bases from J, the gap between germline ends came to 11 bases. CDR3 nucleotides: TGCAGCGATAGGGGGTTCCAGCCCCAGCATTTT. This codes for CSDRGFQPQHF. Based on the CDR3 plus reference TRBV29-1 and TRBJ1-5, the full variable domain is SAVISQKPSRDICQRGTSLTIQCQVDSQVTMMFWYRQQPGQSLTLIATANQGSEATYESGFVIDKFPISRPNLTFSTLTVSNMSPEDSSIYLCSDRGFQPQHFGDGTRLSIL.

The chain couples TRBV6-2 or TRBV6-3 to TRBJ2-3; 9 bases agree with TRBD2. Germline assignment: CDR1 MNHEY and CDR2 SVGEGT. The CDR3 has 16 amino acids. Losses at the gene ends were 2 bases for V and 6 bases for J; bases not matched to a gene: 9. CDR3 sequence: CASSYPLAGDRDTQYF. In DNA form, the CDR3 reads TGTGCCAGCAGTTACCCCTTAGCGGGAGATCGGGATACGCAGTATTTT.

This clonotype occurred many times. This sequence joins TRBV14 and TRBJ2-7; no definite D call. V lost 0 bases, J lost 2 bases, and 8 bases lay in between. The CDR3 has 14 residues. The V gene's germline CDR1 is SGHDN and CDR2 FVKESK. The CDR3 coding sequence is TGTGCCAGCAGCCAAGATTTACATACCTACGAGCAGTACTTC. Translating it yields CASSQDLHTYEQYF.

This clonotype was seen a handful of times. The V and J genes are TRBV18 and TRBJ1-5; no clear D gene. The V and J ends lost 0 bases and 9 bases respectively, with 18 bases between them. From germline, CDR1 is KGHSH and CDR2 LQKENI. The CDR3 has 16 residues. CDR3 bases: TGTGCCAGCTCACCACCGGCGGCAGGCCCCATTATGCCCCAGCATTTT. The encoded protein is CASSPPAAGPIMPQHF.

This clonotype was observed a few times. The rearrangement joins TRBV4-3 to TRBJ1-1; no clear D. V was cut by 4 bases and J by 4 bases, with 10 bases left in between. The CDR3 spans 13 residues. CDR1 is LGHNA and CDR2 is YSLEER in the germline V gene. In DNA form, the CDR3 reads TGCGCCAGCAGCCGAGGACGGTCCACTGAAGCTTTCTTT. This codes for CASSRGRSTEAFF.

The sample holds a few counts of this clonotype. This chain uses TRBV6-5 with TRBJ2-7, with TRBD1 as a possible D gene (6 bases). V lost 1 base and J 2 bases, leaving 15 bases between the germline ends. The CDR3 consists of 16 residues. Germline CDR1 is MNHEY and CDR2 is SVGAGI. CDR3 in amino acids: CASSYFRDTVTYEQYF. In DNA form, the CDR3 reads TGTGCCAGCAGTTACTTCCGGGACACTGTAACCTACGAGCAGTACTTC.

At least ten counts were recorded for this clonotype. This chain joins TRBV10-2 and TRBJ2-6; D gene uncertain. Germline CDR1 WSHSY, CDR2 SAAADI. V lost 3 bases and J 1 base, leaving 1 base between the germline ends. The CDR3 is made up of 13 amino acids. The CDR3 DNA sequence: TGCGCCAGCAGTGAATCTGGGGCCAACGTCCTGACTTTC. Translating gives CASSESGANVLTF.

The J gene is TRBJ2-5, the V gene TRBV7-6; D gene unclear. This CDR3 has 15 residues. Trimming cost V 1 base and J 5 bases, with 14 bases left between them. CDR1 and CDR2 (germline): SGHVS, FNYEAQ. The CDR3 here is CASSLVGRHGETQYF. CDR3 DNA: TGTGCCAGCAGCTTAGTGGGCCGACATGGGGAGACCCAGTACTTC.

The chain is built from TRBV12-3 or TRBV12-4 and TRBJ2-7; D call uncertain. V gave up 2 bases and J gave up 0 bases, with 8 bases separating them. This CDR3 region has 14 residues. CDR3: CASSLSPNSYEQYF. The CDR3 DNA follows: TGTGCCAGCAGTTTAAGTCCGAACTCCTACGAGCAGTACTTC.

The J gene is TRBJ2-7, the V gene TRBV6-2 or TRBV6-3; TRBD2 agrees at 13 bases. There are 16 residues in the CDR3. After removal of 5 bases from V and 7 bases from J, the junction contained 11 bases not matched to a gene. Germline assignment: CDR1 MNHEY and CDR2 SVGEGT. The CDR3 loop reads CASSRGLAGEMGEQYF. The CDR3 coding sequence is TGTGCCAGCAGTCGCGGACTAGCGGGAGAGATGGGTGAGCAGTACTTC.

Here the CDR3 reads CASSTNLATNEKLFF. As DNA, the CDR3 is TGCGCCAGCAGTACTAACCTAGCAACTAATGAAAAACTGTTTTTT. The V call is TRBV4-1, the J call TRBJ1-4; D remains unclear. Germline assignment: CDR1 MGHRA and CDR2 YSYEKL. This CDR3 region has 15 residues. The V gene lost 6 bases and the J gene lost 0 bases, with 11 bases spanning the gap.

V usage is TRBV4-2 and J usage is TRBJ1-5; 7 nucleotides match TRBD1. J lost 4 bases, V lost 0 bases, and 12 bases had no gene match. From germline, CDR1 is LGHNA and CDR2 YNFKEQ. The CDR3 totals 18 residues. The CDR3 nucleotides read TGTGCCAGCAGCCAAGATGGGGGGGACAGAACATATAATCAGCCCCAGCATTTT. Translated, it gives CASSQDGGDRTYNQPQHF.

In DNA, the CDR3 is TGTGCCAGCAGCCCCGGGACTAGCGGGAATAATGAGCAGTTCTTC. Protein product: CASSPGTSGNNEQFF. J is TRBJ2-1 and V is TRBV4-2; TRBD2 matches at 13 bases. The germline V gene has CDR1 LGHNA and CDR2 YNFKEQ. The CDR3 runs to 15 residues. With V trimmed by 4 bases and J by 7 bases, 4 bases remained unmatched.

This chain uses TRBV9 with TRBJ2-3; the D gene is possibly TRBD2 (7 bases). CDR1 is SGDLS, CDR2 YYNGEE, per germline. V lost 0 bases to trimming and J lost 3 bases, with 11 bases between them. This CDR3 is built from 15 residues. CDR3 DNA: TGTGCCAGCAGCGTAGTAGGGAGGGGGACAGATACGCAGTATTTT. It specifies CASSVVGRGTDTQYF.

The chain combines TRBV20-1 with TRBJ2-1, with D tentatively TRBD2 (5 bases). The CDR3 is 16 amino acids. V shed 0 bases and J shed 5 bases, with 17 bases lying between them. Germline values: CDR1 DFQATT, CDR2 SNEGSKA (reference sequence). The CDR3 region is CSARDLGGAFHNEQFF. The DNA of the CDR3 is TGCAGTGCTAGAGATCTAGGAGGAGCGTTCCACAATGAGCAGTTCTTC.

This clonotype was seen repeatedly, ten times or more. The chain employs TRBV29-1 and TRBJ2-1, with 7 bases identical to TRBD2. Trimming at V came to 6 bases and at J to 0 bases, leaving 5 bases not matched to a gene. This CDR3 contains 14 residues. The germline V gene has CDR1 SQVTM and CDR2 ANQGSEA. CDR3 sequence reads: CSVFTSASYNEQFF. The CDR3 DNA is TGCAGCGTGTTTACTAGCGCCTCCTACAATGAGCAGTTCTTC.

This clonotype occurred a few times. The chain employs TRBV12-3 or TRBV12-4 and TRBJ2-3, with unresolved D. V was clipped by 6 bases and J by 3 bases, with 10 bases between them. The CDR3 length is 13 residues. The CDR3, as DNA: TGTGCCAGCAGAAGGTCGGTTACAGATACGCAGTATTTT. It encodes CASRRSVTDTQYF.

The sample holds one count of this clonotype. This sequence joins TRBV3-1 and TRBJ2-3, with 8 bases matching TRBD1. This CDR3 has 12 residues. The germline V gene encodes CDR1 LGHDT and CDR2 YNNKEL (reference sequence). The junction had 2 bases not matched to a gene; V was cut back by 10 bases and J by 2 bases. The DNA for the CDR3 is TGTGCCACGACAGGGGCCACAGATACGCAGTATTTT. Translation gives CATTGATDTQYF.

This clonotype appeared a few times. The chain uses TRBV12-3 or TRBV12-4 and TRBJ1-5, with 11 bases lining up with TRBD1. J lost 4 bases, V lost 3 bases, and 2 bases had no gene match. The CDR3 covers 15 residues. CDR3 loop: CASSFGDRGNQPQHF. The CDR3 DNA reads as TGTGCCAGCAGTTTCGGGGACAGGGGGAATCAGCCCCAGCATTTT.

This clonotype was counted only a few times. The J gene is TRBJ2-1, the V gene TRBV29-1; D possibly uses TRBD1 or TRBD2 (5 bases each). V lost 4 bases and J 0 bases, leaving 25 bases between the germline ends. The CDR3 contains 19 residues. Germline V gives CDR1 SQVTM, CDR2 ANQGSEA. The CDR3 DNA reads as TGCAGCGTTGGAGGGCGCGCAGGGCAAAGCCTTTCCTCCTACAATGAGCAGTTCTTC. Its translation: CSVGGRAGQSLSSYNEQFF.

This clonotype was picked up many times. The chain is built from TRBV21-1 and TRBJ2-3; the tabulated D call, TRBD2, remains unverified against the DNA. TRBV21-1 is a recognized pseudogene. The CDR3 runs 15 residues. CDR3 in DNA: TGTGCCAGCAGCAAAGAGCCTAGCGGCACAGATACGCAGTATTTT. Translation gives CASSKEPSGTDTQYF.

This clonotype was picked up a small number of times. Here the CDR3 reads CASSGTSGQTQYF. CDR3 coding DNA: TGTGCCAGCAGCGGGACTAGCGGTCAGACCCAGTACTTC. This sequence joins TRBV9 and TRBJ2-5, with TRBD2 matching 10 bases. This CDR3 spans 13 amino acids. Trimming removed 3 bases from V and 6 bases from J; junction bases left unmatched: 2. CDR1 is SGDLS, CDR2 YYNGEE, per germline.

The rearrangement links TRBV4-1 to TRBJ1-5; 7 bases match TRBD1. J lost 5 bases, V lost 1 base, and 11 bases had no gene match. This CDR3 has 17 amino acids. The germline V gene has CDR1 MGHRA and CDR2 YSYEKL. CDR3 sequence reads: CASSQVYRGSQYQPQHF. CDR3 in DNA: TGCGCCAGCAGCCAAGTCTACAGGGGCAGCCAATATCAGCCCCAGCATTTT.

This clonotype showed up just a few times. The J gene is TRBJ1-1, the V gene TRBV7-9; the D gene is possibly TRBD1 (6 bases). The V end lost 5 bases, the J end lost 9 bases, and 16 bases lay between the germline ends. The germline V gene encodes CDR1 SEHNR and CDR2 FQNEAQ (reference sequence). This CDR3 is built from 13 residues. This CDR3 reads CASSLTGFVKAFF. The CDR3 bases are TGTGCCAGCAGCCTTACAGGGTTTGTAAAAGCTTTCTTT. Using reference TRBV7-9 and TRBJ1-1 for the parts outside the CDR3, the full variable domain is DTGVSQNPRHKITKRGQNVTFRCDPISEHNRLYWYRQTLGQGPEFLTYFQNEAQLEKSRLLSDRFSAERPKGSFSTLEIQRTEQGDSAMYLCASSLTGFVKAFFGQGTRLTVV.

A few counts support this clonotype. The chain joins TRBV6-4 to TRBJ2-1, with TRBD2 as a possible D gene (5 bases). The ends were cut back, 6 bases at V and 7 bases at J, with 13 bases in the middle. The V gene's germline CDR1 is MRHNA and CDR2 SNTAGT. This CDR3 has 13 amino acids. The CDR3 loop is CASSPTTVNEQFF. Written as DNA, the CDR3 is TGTGCCAGCAGCCCGACTACGGTGAATGAGCAGTTCTTC.

This clonotype has a handful of counts. The chain has TRBV29-1 and TRBJ2-5, with TRBD2 as a possible D gene (6 bases). There are 15 residues in the CDR3. V was shortened by 7 bases and J by 5 bases, with 23 bases between the two germline ends. CDR1 is SQVTM, CDR2 ANQGSEA, per germline. This CDR3 is CSGGNRTHWGETQYF. CDR3 DNA sequence: TGCAGCGGCGGGAATCGGACTCACTGGGGGGAGACCCAGTACTTC.

This clonotype was seen only a few times. V is TRBV29-1 and J is TRBJ2-7, with 10 bases aligning to TRBD2. This CDR3 comprises 15 residues. Trimming at V came to 5 bases and at J to 2 bases, leaving 9 bases not matched to a gene. Germline V CDR1 and CDR2: SQVTM, ANQGSEA. The CDR3 coding sequence is TGCAGCGTTAGATTCACGGGACTAGCGCCCTACGAGCAGTACTTC. Translated: CSVRFTGLAPYEQYF.

This clonotype was found a few times. This chain uses TRBV7-9 with TRBJ2-3; D gene unclear. Germline assignment: CDR1 SEHNR and CDR2 FQNEAQ (reference sequence). The CDR3 is 15 amino acids. Between the trimmed V and J ends, which lost 0 bases and 4 bases, there was a span of 11 bases. CDR3: CASSLAGSAPDTQYF. CDR3 in DNA: TGTGCCAGCAGCTTAGCAGGGTCGGCCCCAGATACGCAGTATTTT.

In this sample, this clonotype turned up many times. The chain couples TRBV25-1 to TRBJ1-5; no firm D call. This CDR3 is 14 amino acids long. Trimming took off 4 bases at V and 0 bases at J, with 7 bases between the two ends. In germline, CDR1 is MGHDK, CDR2 SYGVNS. DNA of the CDR3: TGTGCCAGCAGTGCTTTTTATAGCAATCAGCCCCAGCATTTT. Protein: CASSAFYSNQPQHF.

This clonotype was seen a few times. The rearrangement links TRBV11-2 to TRBJ2-7, with TRBD2 identical over 11 bases. Germline loops: CDR1 SGHAT, CDR2 FQNNGV. The CDR3 has 15 residues. V shed 0 bases, J shed 4 bases, and the junction held 2 bases outside the gene matches. The chain's CDR3 is CASSLDGTSGYEQYF. The CDR3 nucleotides read TGTGCCAGCAGCTTAGACGGGACTAGCGGATACGAGCAGTACTTC.